Shown below are 6 T cell receptor beta chains from a single sample sequenced in a study of response to subunit inactivated influenza vaccine (dated by TCRdb to 2017 to 2018). Libraries were built with RT-PCR. Reads for this sample came from an Illumina HiSeq 2500. TCRdb reworked the public reads: Q25 trimming with fastp, MiXCR clone assembly, productive beta chains retained. Each entry merges the rows of one CDR3 protein and shows their most common DNA and genes. The sample table contains 650,000 to 700,000 distinct CDR3 sequences; only one count was recorded for approximately 14% of them. 11% of the sample is taken by the ten largest. Source: PBMCs from blood, taken approximately 12 days after vaccination. These receptors were taken from a man in his fifties or sixties who received an inactivated influenza vaccine. Donor details come from another sample of the same person, matched by shared clones.

This chain connects TRBV7-9 to TRBJ1-6, with D hard to call. The V gene's germline CDR1 is SEHNR and CDR2 FQNEAQ (reference sequence). V lost 5 bases and J 7 bases, leaving 12 bases between the germline ends. This CDR3 comprises 14 residues. The CDR3 nucleotides read TGTGCCAGCAGCCCCGAGGAGGGAAATTCACCCCTCCACTTT. It is translated as CASSPEEGNSPLHF.

This clonotype was seen only a few times. This chain links TRBV20-1 with TRBJ2-5, with D perhaps being TRBD1 or TRBD2 (5 bases each). The CDR3 runs to 16 residues. Trimming removed 1 base at V and 5 bases at J, with 20 bases between. Germline V gene data show CDR1 as DFQATT and CDR2 as SNEGSKA (reference sequence). The CDR3 sequence: CSARGGSDPSLETQYF. The CDR3 bases are TGCAGTGCTAGAGGGGGGTCAGATCCCTCTCTGGAGACCCAGTACTTC.

This chain links TRBV7-8 with TRBJ2-7, with 7 positions matching TRBD2. This CDR3 contains 16 residues. CDR1 is SGHVS and CDR2 is FQNEAQ in the germline V gene. J lost 2 bases, V lost 3 bases, and 10 bases had no gene match. CDR3 protein: CASSFKETSRAYEQYF. CDR3 nucleotide sequence: TGTGCCAGCAGCTTCAAAGAGACTAGCCGGGCCTACGAGCAGTACTTC.

This clonotype has ten or more counts. The chain combines TRBV5-1 with TRBJ2-5, with D tentatively TRBD1 or TRBD2 (6 bases each). Trimming took 4 bases from V and 2 from J, leaving 15 bases between them. CDR1 is SGHRS and CDR2 is YFSETQ in the germline V gene. The CDR3 sequence is 15 residues long. CDR3 loop: CASSAGQNRQETQYF. The DNA of the CDR3 is TGCGCCAGCAGCGCGGGACAAAATAGACAAGAGACCCAGTACTTC.

The chain uses TRBV27 and TRBJ2-1; 7 nucleotides agree with TRBD2. The CDR3 runs to 17 residues. In germline, CDR1 is MNHEY, CDR2 SMNVEV (reference sequence). The V segment lost 1 base and the J segment 1 base; nucleotides outside the gene matches: 7. The CDR3, as DNA: TGTGCCAGCAGTTTATTATTAGCGGGCGAGTCCTACAATGAGCAGTTCTTC. Translation: CASSLLLAGESYNEQFF.

The rearrangement links TRBV11-2 to TRBJ2-1, with a possible D match to TRBD1 (6 bases). Germline V CDR1 and CDR2: SGHAT, FQNNGV. The CDR3 totals 18 residues. Trimming took 0 bases from V and 3 from J, leaving 18 bases between them. The CDR3 nucleotides read TGTGCCAGCAGCTTAGATGGGTTGGGGGCAGCCGGCTACAATGAGCAGTTCTTC. Its translation is CASSLDGLGAAGYNEQFF. The full variable domain, in which reference TRBV11-2 and TRBJ2-1 provide the parts outside the CDR3, is EAGVAQSPRYKIIEKRQSVAFWCNPISGHATLYWYQQILGQGPKLLIQFQNNGVVDDSQLPKDRFSAERLKGVDSTLKIQPAKLEDSAVYLCASSLDGLGAAGYNEQFFGPGTRLTVL.